Listed below are T cell receptor beta chains from one sample, sequenced in a study of pediatric ulcerative colitis. Here immunoSEQ multiplex PCR was the method, and the copy in TCRdb shows in-frame clones only, minus some. Of tens of thousands of clones in the sample, about 80% are singletons; the top ten hold around 5.2%. Sequencing was done on a sample of blood. The receptor set was obtained from a boy younger than 18 with moderate ulcerative colitis. Both conserved end residues are part of each CDR3. Each record gives: clone size, V gene, J gene, D gene, CDR3 DNA, CDR3 protein. The D gene is left open where the match is weak. Clone sizes are given selectively: once, few, many, or a class where the clone is expanded.

size: -
V: TRBV19
J: TRBJ2-1
D: -
DNA: TGTGCCAGTAGGAAAAGCGGGTACAATGAGCAGTTCTTC
CDR3: CASRKSGYNEQFF

size: -
V: TRBV19
J: TRBJ2-1
D: TRBD2
DNA: TGTGCCAGTAGGACCGGACTAGCGGGAGACAATGAGCAGTTCTTC
CDR3: CASRTGLAGDNEQFF

size: -
V: TRBV4-2
J: TRBJ2-1
D: TRBD1
DNA: TGTGCCAGCAGCCAAACGACAGGGGATAATGAGCAGTTCTTC
CDR3: CASSQTTGDNEQFF

size: -
V: TRBV7-2
J: TRBJ2-1
D: TRBD2
DNA: TGTGCCAGGGGGACTAGCGGTTCCTACAATGAGCAGTTCTTC
CDR3: CARGTSGSYNEQFF

size: -
V: TRBV19
J: TRBJ1-2
D: -
DNA: TGTGCCAGTAGTCGGGGGGTTTATGGCTACACCTTC
CDR3: CASSRGVYGYTF

size: few
V: TRBV18
J: TRBJ2-7
D: -
DNA: TGTGCCAGCTCACTCAAAGACAGTACCTACGAGCAGTACTTC
CDR3: CASSLKDSTYEQYF

size: -
V: TRBV7-9
J: TRBJ2-5
D: -
DNA: TGTGCCAGCAGCTTAAACATCCAAGAGACCCAGTACTTC
CDR3: CASSLNIQETQYF

size: -
V: TRBV19
J: TRBJ1-2
D: -
DNA: TGTGCCAGTAGTATAGTAGGAGGTAACTATGGCTACACCTTC
CDR3: CASSIVGGNYGYTF

size: once
V: TRBV6-5
J: TRBJ2-7
D: -
DNA: TGTGCCAGTCGGACCGACCGAGTTTACGAGCAGTACTTC
CDR3: CASRTDRVYEQYF

size: -
V: TRBV29-1
J: TRBJ2-1
D: TRBD1
DNA: TGCAGCGTTGGACAGGGGGCGAACAGCCCCTACAATGAGCAGTTCTTC
CDR3: CSVGQGANSPYNEQFF

size: -
V: TRBV7-2
J: TRBJ1-3
D: -
DNA: TGTGCCAGCAGCTTAGGCCCACCGATCTCTGGAAACACCATATATTTT
CDR3: CASSLGPPISGNTIYF

size: -
V: TRBV4-1
J: TRBJ2-7
D: -
DNA: TGCGCCAGCAGCCAAGATGGCTGGGCCTTAGCGGCCAACGCCTACGAGCAGTACTTC
CDR3: CASSQDGWALAANAYEQYF

size: -
V: TRBV2
J: TRBJ1-2
D: TRBD1
DNA: TGTGCCAGCAGCGTCCTTACAGGGGGCGCTTACTATGGCTACACCTTC
CDR3: CASSVLTGGAYYGYTF

size: once
V: TRBV7-9
J: TRBJ1-1
D: -
DNA: TGTGCCAGCAGCTTAAGCGGGGATCCTGAAGCTTTCTTT
CDR3: CASSLSGDPEAFF

size: once
V: TRBV15
J: TRBJ1-1
D: -
DNA: TGTGCCACCAGCAGAGGTGTTGGGGAGGTCGAGGGACGGACTGAAGCTTTCTTT
CDR3: CATSRGVGEVEGRTEAFF

size: -
V: TRBV18
J: TRBJ1-2
D: TRBD1
DNA: TGTGCCAGCTCAGTCCGGGACAGGAGCGGCTACACCTTC
CDR3: CASSVRDRSGYTF

size: -
V: TRBV7-2
J: TRBJ1-1
D: TRBD1
DNA: TGTGCCAGCAGCCTGGGACAGGGAACTGAAGCTTTCTTT
CDR3: CASSLGQGTEAFF

size: -
V: TRBV5-1
J: TRBJ2-3
D: -
DNA: TGCGCCAGCAGCTCCGACCCAGGGAGCCCCACAGATACGCAGTATTTT
CDR3: CASSSDPGSPTDTQYF

size: few
V: TRBV9
J: TRBJ1-3
D: -
DNA: TGTGCCAGCAGCGTGGGAAGCTCTGGAAACACCATATATTTT
CDR3: CASSVGSSGNTIYF

size: -
V: TRBV5-1
J: TRBJ1-1
D: TRBD1
DNA: TGCGCCAGCAGCTTGGCCGGGACAGGGATCATGAACACTGAAGCTTTCTTT
CDR3: CASSLAGTGIMNTEAFF

size: -
V: TRBV2
J: TRBJ2-7
D: -
DNA: TGTGCCAGCAGTGTTAGCGGACCACCCTACGAGCAGTACTTC
CDR3: CASSVSGPPYEQYF

size: -
V: TRBV4-3
J: TRBJ2-5
D: TRBD2
DNA: TGCGCCAGCAGCCAAGAGGCTAGCGGGATGGAGACCCAGTACTTC
CDR3: CASSQEASGMETQYF

size: -
V: TRBV2
J: TRBJ2-3
D: -
DNA: TGTGCCAGCAGGCCCCTTACGGGAACTACCACAGATACGCAGTATTTT
CDR3: CASRPLTGTTTDTQYF

size: -
V: TRBV7-2
J: TRBJ2-7
D: TRBD2
DNA: TGTGCCAGCAGCTTACGGACTAGCGGGAGGGTTATGTACGAGCAGTACTTC
CDR3: CASSLRTSGRVMYEQYF

size: -
V: TRBV7-3
J: TRBJ2-1
D: -
DNA: TGTGCCAGCAGCCCCTCCCGGGGGAGCTCCTACAATGAGCAGTTCTTC
CDR3: CASSPSRGSSYNEQFF

size: once
V: TRBV4-3
J: TRBJ2-5
D: -
DNA: TGCGCCAGCAGCCAAGACCTCGCGGGGGAGACCCAGTACTTC
CDR3: CASSQDLAGETQYF

size: -
V: TRBV29-1
J: TRBJ1-5
D: -
DNA: TGCAGCGTTCAGCAGGGTACTCAGCCCCAGCATTTT
CDR3: CSVQQGTQPQHF

size: -
V: TRBV7-9
J: TRBJ2-3
D: -
DNA: TGTGCCAGCAGCTCCCAAGGGGGGTGGGGAGATACGCAGTATTTT
CDR3: CASSSQGGWGDTQYF

size: -
V: TRBV7-2
J: TRBJ1-1
D: -
DNA: TGTGCCAGCAGCTTAGTTTCGAACAGGGCTAACACTGAAGCTTTCTTT
CDR3: CASSLVSNRANTEAFF

size: many
V: TRBV5-1
J: TRBJ2-7
D: TRBD2
DNA: TGCGCCAGCAGCTTGGAGGCTAGCGGGAGGCAGAAGGACTTC
CDR3: CASSLEASGRQKDF

size: few
V: TRBV11-3
J: TRBJ1-3
D: -
DNA: TGTGCCAGCAGCCGAGGACAGTCTGGAAACACCATATATTTT
CDR3: CASSRGQSGNTIYF

size: -
V: TRBV19
J: TRBJ2-2
D: -
DNA: TGTGCCAGTAGTATTAGTACCGGGGAGCTGTTTTTT
CDR3: CASSISTGELFF

size: -
V: TRBV7-6
J: TRBJ2-1
D: TRBD2
DNA: TGTGCCAGCAGCTCCCCTTATCGGGGGGGGCCGGAATACAATGAGCAGTTCTTC
CDR3: CASSSPYRGGPEYNEQFF

size: once
V: TRBV10-1
J: TRBJ1-1
D: TRBD1
DNA: TGCGCCAGCAGTGGGGACAGGGGCCGCATCACTGAAGCTTTCTTT
CDR3: CASSGDRGRITEAFF

size: -
V: TRBV28
J: TRBJ1-5
D: -
DNA: TGTGCCAGCAGTTTCCAACCGGGAAGAGCGCGTCAGCCCCAGCATTTT
CDR3: CASSFQPGRARQPQHF

size: -
V: TRBV11-2
J: TRBJ1-4
D: -
DNA: TGTGCCAGCAGCTTAGAAGCAACGCGTGAAAAACTGTTTTTT
CDR3: CASSLEATREKLFF

size: few
V: TRBV9
J: TRBJ1-2
D: -
DNA: TGTGCCAGCAGCGTAGTGGCAGCCTATGGCTACACCTTC
CDR3: CASSVVAAYGYTF

size: -
V: TRBV5-1
J: TRBJ2-3
D: TRBD2
DNA: TGCGCCAGCAGCTTGGAGGGACTAGCGGGAGGGAGGCATACGCAGTATTTT
CDR3: CASSLEGLAGGRHTQYF

size: -
V: TRBV6-5
J: TRBJ1-5
D: -
DNA: TGTGCCAGCAGGGGGGGACTCGGGGGGCCCCAGCATTTT
CDR3: CASRGGLGGPQHF

size: -
V: TRBV7-2
J: TRBJ1-5
D: -
DNA: TGTGCCAGCACCAGTTGGGGTCTCAATCAGCCCCAGCATTTT
CDR3: CASTSWGLNQPQHF

size: -
V: TRBV7-9
J: TRBJ2-1
D: -
DNA: TGTGCCAGCAGCTCCGAACTAGGGAATGAGCAGTTCTTC
CDR3: CASSSELGNEQFF

size: few
V: TRBV10-2
J: TRBJ1-6
D: -
DNA: TGCGCCACCAGAACAACGGGTAATTCACCCCTCCACTTT
CDR3: CATRTTGNSPLHF

size: -
V: TRBV19
J: TRBJ2-7
D: TRBD1
DNA: TGTGCCAGTAGTAAACAGGGGCGACGGGACGAGCAGTACTTC
CDR3: CASSKQGRRDEQYF

size: -
V: TRBV25-1
J: TRBJ1-4
D: -
DNA: TGTGCCAGCGGGGGGACTGGGCAGACTAATGAAAAACTGTTTTTT
CDR3: CASGGTGQTNEKLFF

size: -
V: TRBV7-3
J: TRBJ1-2
D: -
DNA: TGTGCCAGCAGCTTAAGTCCGGGTTCAAGCATCTATGGCTACACCTTC
CDR3: CASSLSPGSSIYGYTF

size: few
V: TRBV5-1
J: TRBJ2-3
D: -
DNA: TGCGCCAGCAGCATGGGGGACCCTTCTAGCACAGATACGCAGTATTTT
CDR3: CASSMGDPSSTDTQYF

size: -
V: TRBV7-9
J: TRBJ1-2
D: -
DNA: TGTGCCAGCAGCCCAAGGACAGAAGACTATGGCTACACCTTC
CDR3: CASSPRTEDYGYTF

size: -
V: TRBV19
J: TRBJ1-1
D: TRBD1
DNA: TGTGCCAGTAGTGTAGCCGGGACAGGAAGGACTGAAGCTTTCTTT
CDR3: CASSVAGTGRTEAFF

size: -
V: TRBV6-1
J: TRBJ2-7
D: -
DNA: TGTGCCAGCGCGGGGGCTCGATACGAGCAGTACTTC
CDR3: CASAGARYEQYF

size: -
V: TRBV4-3
J: TRBJ2-7
D: -
DNA: TGCGCCAGCAGCCAAGATGGCCGGGTTCAGTACTTC
CDR3: CASSQDGRVQYF

size: -
V: TRBV2
J: TRBJ1-5
D: TRBD1
DNA: TGTGCCAGCATTACGGACAGGGGGTATAGCAATCAGCCCCAGCATTTT
CDR3: CASITDRGYSNQPQHF

size: -
V: TRBV5-6
J: TRBJ2-2
D: TRBD1
DNA: TGTGCCAGCAGCTTCGGCAGGGGGTCCGGGGAGCTGTTTTTT
CDR3: CASSFGRGSGELFF

size: -
V: TRBV9
J: TRBJ2-3
D: TRBD1
DNA: TGTGCCAGCAGCGTAGTACAGGGGGTTTCAGATACGCAGTATTTT
CDR3: CASSVVQGVSDTQYF